The clone carrying this T cell receptor beta chain has a handful of counts. Its antigen is still unknown. The repertoire was sequenced with immunoSEQ multiplex PCR; TCRdb's copy has only in-frame clones and lacks some. The sample has about 73,000 clones; around 87% are singletons. The sample originates from a study of radiotherapy plus CTLA-4 blockade in lung cancer. CTLA-4 blockade using ipilimumab, together with focal radiation, was received by patients with chemo-refractory metastatic non-small-cell lung cancer. Study-wide findings and caveats: Among reported predictors of response, early blood T cell clone dynamics with interferon-beta performed best.

Per the germline V gene, CDR1 is SNHLY and CDR2 is FYNNEI. This CDR3 comprises 15 residues. V lost 5 bases and J lost 7; bases outside the gene matches: 10. The sequence was obtained from a human donor with non-small cell lung cancer that progressed on radiotherapy plus ipilimumab. The J gene is TRBJ1-1, the V gene TRBV2, with TRBD1 identical over 10 bases. Sequences were derived from peripheral blood, sampled from a patient treated with radiotherapy plus ipilimumab. The CDR3 coding sequence is TGTGCCAGCAGTCAAAAAGGGGACAGGGGCGTTGAAGCTTTCTTT. Translating gives CASSQKGDRGVEAFF.